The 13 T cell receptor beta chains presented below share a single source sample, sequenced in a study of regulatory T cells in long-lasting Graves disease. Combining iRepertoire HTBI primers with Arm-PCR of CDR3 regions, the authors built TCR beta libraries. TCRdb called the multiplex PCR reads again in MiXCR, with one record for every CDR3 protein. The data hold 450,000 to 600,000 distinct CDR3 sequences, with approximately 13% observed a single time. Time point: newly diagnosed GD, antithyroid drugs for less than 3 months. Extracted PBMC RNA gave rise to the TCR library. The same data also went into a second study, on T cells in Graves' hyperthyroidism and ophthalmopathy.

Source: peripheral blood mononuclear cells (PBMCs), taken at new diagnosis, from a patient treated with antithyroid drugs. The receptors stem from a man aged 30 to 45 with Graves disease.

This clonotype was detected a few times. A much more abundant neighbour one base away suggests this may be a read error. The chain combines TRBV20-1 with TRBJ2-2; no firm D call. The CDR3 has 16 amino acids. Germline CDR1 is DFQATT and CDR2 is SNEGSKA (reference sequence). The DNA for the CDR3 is TGCAGATCCCTGGCCCTGACGGTAGGGCCCGGCGGGGAGCTGTTTTTT. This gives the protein CRSLALTVGPGGELFF.

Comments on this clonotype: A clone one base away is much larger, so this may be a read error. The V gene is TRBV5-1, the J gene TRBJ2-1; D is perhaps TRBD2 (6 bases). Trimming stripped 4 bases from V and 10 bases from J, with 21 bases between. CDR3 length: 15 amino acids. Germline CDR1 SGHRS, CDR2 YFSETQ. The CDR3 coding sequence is TGCGCCAGCAGCAGAGGTAGCGGCCCTAGCCACGAGCAGTTCTTC. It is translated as CASSRGSGPSHEQFF.

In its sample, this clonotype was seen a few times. CDR3 loop: CASMGVRGYTF. The CDR3 region has the DNA TGTGCCAGTATGGGGGTTCGCGGCTACACCTTC. This sequence joins TRBV19 and TRBJ1-2; maybe TRBD1 (5 bases). The V end was cut by 7 bases, the J end by 8 bases, with 11 bases between. The CDR3 length is 11 residues. The germline V gene encodes CDR1 LNHDA and CDR2 SQIVND (reference sequence).

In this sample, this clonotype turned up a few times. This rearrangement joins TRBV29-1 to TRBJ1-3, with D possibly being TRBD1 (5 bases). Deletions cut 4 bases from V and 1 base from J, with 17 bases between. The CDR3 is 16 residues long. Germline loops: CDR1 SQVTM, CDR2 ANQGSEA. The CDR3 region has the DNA TGCAGCGTTGTCTTCGGGGGGATGGGGTCTGGAAACACCATATATTTT. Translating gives CSVVFGGMGSGNTIYF.

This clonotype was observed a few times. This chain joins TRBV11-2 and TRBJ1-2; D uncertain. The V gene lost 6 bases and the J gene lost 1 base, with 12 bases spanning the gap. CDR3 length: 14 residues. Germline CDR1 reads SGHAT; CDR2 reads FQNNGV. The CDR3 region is CASRPTAFNYGYTF. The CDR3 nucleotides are TGTGCCAGCAGGCCTACAGCTTTTAACTATGGCTACACCTTC.

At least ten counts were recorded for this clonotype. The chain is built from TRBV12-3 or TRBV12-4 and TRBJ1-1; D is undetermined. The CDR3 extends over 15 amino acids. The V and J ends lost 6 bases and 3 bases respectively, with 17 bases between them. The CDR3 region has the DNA TGTGCCAGCAGACCGTGGGCCGGAGAGGACACTGAAGCTTTCTTT. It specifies CASRPWAGEDTEAFF.

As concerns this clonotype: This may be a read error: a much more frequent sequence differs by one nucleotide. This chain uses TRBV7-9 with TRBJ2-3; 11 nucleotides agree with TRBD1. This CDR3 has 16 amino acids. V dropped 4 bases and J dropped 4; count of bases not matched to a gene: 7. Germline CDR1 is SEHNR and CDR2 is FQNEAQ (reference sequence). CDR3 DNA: TGTGCCAGCAGCTCAGGACAGGGGGCGCGTGCAGATACGCAGTATTTT. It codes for CASSSGQGARADTQYF.

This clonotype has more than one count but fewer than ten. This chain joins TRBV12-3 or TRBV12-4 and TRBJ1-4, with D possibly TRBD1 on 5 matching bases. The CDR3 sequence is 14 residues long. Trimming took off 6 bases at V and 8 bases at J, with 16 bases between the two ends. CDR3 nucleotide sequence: TGTGCCAGCAGCCCGCCGGGACGCGGGGAAAAACTGTTTTTT. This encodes CASSPPGRGEKLFF.

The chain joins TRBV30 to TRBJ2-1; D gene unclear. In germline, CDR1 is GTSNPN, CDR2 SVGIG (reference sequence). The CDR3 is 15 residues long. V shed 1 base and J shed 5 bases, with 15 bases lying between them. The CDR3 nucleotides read TGTGCCTGGAGTGCCTACTCTTTTGAGGACAATGAGCAGTTCTTC. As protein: CAWSAYSFEDNEQFF.

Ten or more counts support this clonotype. This CDR3 reads CSARRGGRGTQYF. DNA of the CDR3: TGCAGTGCTAGGCGTGGGGGGCGGGGGACCCAGTACTTC. This chain joins TRBV20-1 and TRBJ2-5; the D call may be TRBD1 or TRBD2 (6 bases each). V was cut by 3 bases and J by 7 bases, with 15 bases left in between. This CDR3 is 13 amino acids long. Germline lookup yields CDR1 DFQATT and CDR2 SNEGSKA (reference sequence).

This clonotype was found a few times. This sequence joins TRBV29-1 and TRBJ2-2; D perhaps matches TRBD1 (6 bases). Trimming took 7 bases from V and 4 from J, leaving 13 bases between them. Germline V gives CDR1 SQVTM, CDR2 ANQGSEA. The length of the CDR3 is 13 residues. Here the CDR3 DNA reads TGCAGCGCGGGTCAGGGGAGCACCGGGGAGCTGTTTTTT. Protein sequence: CSAGQGSTGELFF.

The CDR3 sequence is CASSLVNGNYGYTF. DNA of the CDR3: TGTGCCAGCAGCTTAGTTAACGGGAACTATGGCTACACCTTC. V usage is TRBV7-9 and J usage is TRBJ1-2; D remains unclear. Germline V gene data show CDR1 as SEHNR and CDR2 as FQNEAQ (reference sequence). V dropped 1 base and J dropped 2 bases, with 8 bases sitting between them. CDR3 length equals 14 residues.

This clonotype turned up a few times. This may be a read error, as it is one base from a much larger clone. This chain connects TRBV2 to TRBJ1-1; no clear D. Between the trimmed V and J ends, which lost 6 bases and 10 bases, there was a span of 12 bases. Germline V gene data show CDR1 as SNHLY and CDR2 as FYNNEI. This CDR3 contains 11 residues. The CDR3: CASRTVDGAFF. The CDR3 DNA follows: TGTGCCAGCAGAACCGTCGACGGAGCTTTCTTT.